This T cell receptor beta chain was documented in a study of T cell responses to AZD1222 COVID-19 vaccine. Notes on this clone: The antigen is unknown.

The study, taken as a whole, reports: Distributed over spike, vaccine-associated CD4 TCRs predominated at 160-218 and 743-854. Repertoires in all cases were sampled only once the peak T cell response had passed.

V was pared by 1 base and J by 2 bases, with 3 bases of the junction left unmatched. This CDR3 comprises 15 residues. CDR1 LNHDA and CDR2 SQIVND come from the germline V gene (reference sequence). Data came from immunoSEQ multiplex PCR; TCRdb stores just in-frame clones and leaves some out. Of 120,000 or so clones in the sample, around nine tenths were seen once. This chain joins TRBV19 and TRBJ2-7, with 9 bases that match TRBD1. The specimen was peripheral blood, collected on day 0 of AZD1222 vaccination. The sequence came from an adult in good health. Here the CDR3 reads CASSIVGQGTYEQYF. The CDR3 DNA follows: TGTGCCAGTAGTATAGTGGGACAGGGTACCTACGAGCAGTACTTC.